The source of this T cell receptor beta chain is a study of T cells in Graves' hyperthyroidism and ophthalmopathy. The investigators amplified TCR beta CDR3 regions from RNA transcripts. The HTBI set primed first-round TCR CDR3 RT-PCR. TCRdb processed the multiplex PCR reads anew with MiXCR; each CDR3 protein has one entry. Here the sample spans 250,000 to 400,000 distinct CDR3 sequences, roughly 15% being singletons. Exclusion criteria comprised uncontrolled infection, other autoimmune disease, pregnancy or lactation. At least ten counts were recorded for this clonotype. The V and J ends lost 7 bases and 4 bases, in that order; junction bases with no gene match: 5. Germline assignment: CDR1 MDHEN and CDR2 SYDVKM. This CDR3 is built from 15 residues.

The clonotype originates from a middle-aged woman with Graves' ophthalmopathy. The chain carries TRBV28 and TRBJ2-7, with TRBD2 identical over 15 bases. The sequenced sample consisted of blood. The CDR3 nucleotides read TGTGCCAGCACCCGGACTAGCGGGGGGGTTTACGAGCAGTACTTC. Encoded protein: CASTRTSGGVYEQYF.